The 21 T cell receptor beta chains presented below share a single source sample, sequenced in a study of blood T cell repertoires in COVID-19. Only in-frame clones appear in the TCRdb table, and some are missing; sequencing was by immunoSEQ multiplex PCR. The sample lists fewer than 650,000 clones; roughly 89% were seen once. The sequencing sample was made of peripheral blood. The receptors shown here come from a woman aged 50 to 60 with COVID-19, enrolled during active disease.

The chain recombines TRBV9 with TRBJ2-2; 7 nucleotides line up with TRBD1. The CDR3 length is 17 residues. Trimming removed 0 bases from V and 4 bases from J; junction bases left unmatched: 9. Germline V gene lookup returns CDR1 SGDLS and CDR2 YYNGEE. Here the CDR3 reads CASSVGQGGDLTGELFF. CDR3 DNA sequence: TGTGCCAGCAGCGTAGGTCAAGGGGGCGATCTCACCGGGGAGCTGTTTTTT.

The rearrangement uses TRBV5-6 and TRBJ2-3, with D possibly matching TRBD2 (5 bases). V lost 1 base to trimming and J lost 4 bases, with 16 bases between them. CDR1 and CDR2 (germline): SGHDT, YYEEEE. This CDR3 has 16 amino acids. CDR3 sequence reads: CASSLYPQGAADTQYF. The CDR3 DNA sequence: TGTGCCAGCAGCTTGTACCCGCAAGGAGCGGCAGATACGCAGTATTTT.

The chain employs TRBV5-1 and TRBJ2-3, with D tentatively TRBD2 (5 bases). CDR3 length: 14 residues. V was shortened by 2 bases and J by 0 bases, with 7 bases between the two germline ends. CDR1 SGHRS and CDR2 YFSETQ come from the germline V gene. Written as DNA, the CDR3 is TGCGCCAGCAGCTTTACGGGGAGCACAGATACGCAGTATTTT. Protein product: CASSFTGSTDTQYF.

CDR3 DNA sequence: TGTGCCAGCAGCTTAGCGGGACAGGGCTACGAGCAGTACTTC. The encoded protein is CASSLAGQGYEQYF. The genes are TRBV7-3 and TRBJ2-7; 9 bases match TRBD1. CDR1 SGHTA and CDR2 FQGTGA come from the germline V gene. The CDR3 length is 14 residues. The V gene end was trimmed by 2 bases and the J gene end by 3 bases; junction bases not matched to a gene: 2. The full variable domain, its missing parts supplied by reference TRBV7-3 and TRBJ2-7, is GAGVSQTPSNKVTEKGKYVELRCDPISGHTALYWYRQSLGQGPEFLIYFQGTGAADDSGLPNDRFFAVRPEGSVSTLKIQRTERGDSAVYLCASSLAGQGYEQYFGPGTRLTVT.

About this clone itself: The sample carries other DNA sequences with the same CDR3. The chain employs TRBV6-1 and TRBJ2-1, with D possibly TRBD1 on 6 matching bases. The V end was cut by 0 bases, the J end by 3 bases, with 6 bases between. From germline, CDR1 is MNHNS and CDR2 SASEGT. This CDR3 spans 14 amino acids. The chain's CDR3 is CASSEAGGYNEQFF. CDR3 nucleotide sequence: TGTGCCAGCAGTGAAGCAGGGGGCTACAATGAGCAGTTCTTC.

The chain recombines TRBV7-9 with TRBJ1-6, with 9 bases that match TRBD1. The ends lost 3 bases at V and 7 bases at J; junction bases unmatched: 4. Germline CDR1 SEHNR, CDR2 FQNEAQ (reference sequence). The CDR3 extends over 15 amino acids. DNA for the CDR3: TGTGCCAGCAGCTTGGGGACAGGGTCCAATTCACCCCTCCACTTT. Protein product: CASSLGTGSNSPLHF.

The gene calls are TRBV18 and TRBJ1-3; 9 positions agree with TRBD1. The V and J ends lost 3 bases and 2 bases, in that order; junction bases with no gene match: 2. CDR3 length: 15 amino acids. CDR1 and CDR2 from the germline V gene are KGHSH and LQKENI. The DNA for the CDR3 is TGTGCCAGCTCACCGGGGACAGGGACTGGAAACACCATATATTTT. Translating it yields CASSPGTGTGNTIYF.

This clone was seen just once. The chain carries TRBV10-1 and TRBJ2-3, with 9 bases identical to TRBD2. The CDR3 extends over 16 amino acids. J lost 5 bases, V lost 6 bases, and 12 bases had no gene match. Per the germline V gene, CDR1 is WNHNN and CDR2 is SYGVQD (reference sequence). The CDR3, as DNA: TGCGCCAGCAGCGGCTGGGGCGGGGGGGCCAAAGATACGCAGTATTTT. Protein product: CASSGWGGGAKDTQYF.

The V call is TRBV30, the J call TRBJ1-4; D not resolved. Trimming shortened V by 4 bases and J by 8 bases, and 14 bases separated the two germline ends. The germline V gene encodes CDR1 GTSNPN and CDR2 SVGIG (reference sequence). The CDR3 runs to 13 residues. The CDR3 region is CAWNQVAVEKLFF. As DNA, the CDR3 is TGTGCCTGGAACCAGGTCGCAGTGGAAAAACTGTTTTTT.

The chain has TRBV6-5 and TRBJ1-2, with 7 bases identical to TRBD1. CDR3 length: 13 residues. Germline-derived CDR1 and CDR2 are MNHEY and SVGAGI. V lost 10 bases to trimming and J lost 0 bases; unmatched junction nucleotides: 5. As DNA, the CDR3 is TGTGCCACTCAGGGGGGAACTAACTATGGCTACACCTTC. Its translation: CATQGGTNYGYTF.

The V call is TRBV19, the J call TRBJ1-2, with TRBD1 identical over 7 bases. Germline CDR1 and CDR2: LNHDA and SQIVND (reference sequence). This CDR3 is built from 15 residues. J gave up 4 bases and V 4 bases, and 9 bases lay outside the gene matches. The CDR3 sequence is CASSTTGASGYGYTF. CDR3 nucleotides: TGTGCCAGTAGTACTACAGGGGCTTCGGGCTATGGCTACACCTTC.

The CDR3 DNA is TGTGCCAGCTCCCGACAGGGTCGCACAGATACGCAGTATTTT. Its translation is CASSRQGRTDTQYF. This chain connects TRBV18 to TRBJ2-3; 7 bases fit TRBD1. V gave up 6 bases and J gave up 1 base; unmatched junction bases: 4. This CDR3 region has 14 residues. From germline, CDR1 is KGHSH and CDR2 LQKENI. Variable domain in full (rest from reference TRBV18 and TRBJ2-3): NAGVMQNPRHLVRRRGQEARLRCSPMKGHSHVYWYRQLPEEGLKFMVYLQKENIIDESGMPKERFSAEFPKEGPSILRIQQVVRGDSAAYFCASSRQGRTDTQYFGPGTRLTVL.

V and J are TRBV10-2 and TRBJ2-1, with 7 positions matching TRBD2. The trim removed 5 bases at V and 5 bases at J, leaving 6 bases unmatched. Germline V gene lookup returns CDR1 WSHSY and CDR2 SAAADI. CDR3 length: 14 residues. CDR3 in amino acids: CASSPGGTHNEQFF. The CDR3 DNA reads TGCGCCAGCAGTCCCGGGGGGACTCACAATGAGCAGTTCTTC.

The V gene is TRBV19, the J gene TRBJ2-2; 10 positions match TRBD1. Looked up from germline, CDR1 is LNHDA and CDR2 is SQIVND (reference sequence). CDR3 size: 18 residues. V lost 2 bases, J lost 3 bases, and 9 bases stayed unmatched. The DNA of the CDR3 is TGTGCCAGTAGTATAAGAAGGGGACAGGGGAGTTACACCGGGGAGCTGTTTTTT. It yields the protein CASSIRRGQGSYTGELFF.

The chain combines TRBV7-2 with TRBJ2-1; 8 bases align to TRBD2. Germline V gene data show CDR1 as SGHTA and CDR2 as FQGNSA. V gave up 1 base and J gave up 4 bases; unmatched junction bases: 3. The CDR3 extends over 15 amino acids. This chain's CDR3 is CASSLEAGVYNEQFF. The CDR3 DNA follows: TGTGCCAGCAGCTTAGAAGCGGGGGTATACAATGAGCAGTTCTTC.

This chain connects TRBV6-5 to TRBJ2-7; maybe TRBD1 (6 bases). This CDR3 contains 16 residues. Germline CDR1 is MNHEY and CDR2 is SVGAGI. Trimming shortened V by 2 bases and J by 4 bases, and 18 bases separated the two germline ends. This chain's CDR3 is CASSYGGAGAPYEQYF. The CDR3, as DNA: TGTGCCAGCAGTTACGGAGGTGCAGGGGCACCATACGAGCAGTACTTC.

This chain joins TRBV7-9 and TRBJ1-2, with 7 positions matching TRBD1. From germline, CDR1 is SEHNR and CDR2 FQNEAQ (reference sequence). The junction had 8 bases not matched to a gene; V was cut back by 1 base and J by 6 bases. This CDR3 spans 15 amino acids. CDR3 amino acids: CASSLGGGATDGYTF. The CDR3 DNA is TGTGCCAGCAGCTTAGGAGGGGGCGCGACGGATGGCTACACCTTC.

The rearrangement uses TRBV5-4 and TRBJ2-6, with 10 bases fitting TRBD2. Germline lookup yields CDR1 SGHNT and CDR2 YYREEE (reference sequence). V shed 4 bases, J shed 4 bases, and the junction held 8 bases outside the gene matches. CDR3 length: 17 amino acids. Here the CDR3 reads CASSPPAGGPGANVLTF. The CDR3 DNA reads TGTGCCAGCAGCCCCCCAGCGGGGGGGCCCGGGGCCAACGTCCTGACTTTC.

The CDR3 loop reads CASSQGGGRSKANSPLHF. The DNA of the CDR3 is TGCGCCAGCAGCCAAGGGGGGGGACGATCGAAGGCTAATTCACCCCTCCACTTT. The chain joins TRBV4-1 to TRBJ1-6; D perhaps matches TRBD1 (5 bases). V was trimmed by 1 base and J by 6 bases, leaving 19 bases between them. Germline V CDR1 and CDR2: MGHRA, YSYEKL. The CDR3 runs 18 residues.

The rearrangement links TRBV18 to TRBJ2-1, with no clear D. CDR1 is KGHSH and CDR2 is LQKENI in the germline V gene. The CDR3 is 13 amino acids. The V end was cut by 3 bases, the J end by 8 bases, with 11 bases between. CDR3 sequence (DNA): TGTGCCAGCTCACCGAGGTTCTCTGATGAGCAGTTCTTC. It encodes CASSPRFSDEQFF.

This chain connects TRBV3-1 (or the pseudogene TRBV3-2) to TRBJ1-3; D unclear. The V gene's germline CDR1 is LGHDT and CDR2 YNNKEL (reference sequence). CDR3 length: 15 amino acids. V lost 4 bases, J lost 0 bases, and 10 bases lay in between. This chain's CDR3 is CASSPLRGSGNTIYF. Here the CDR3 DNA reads TGTGCCAGCAGCCCATTACGGGGCTCTGGAAACACCATATATTTT.